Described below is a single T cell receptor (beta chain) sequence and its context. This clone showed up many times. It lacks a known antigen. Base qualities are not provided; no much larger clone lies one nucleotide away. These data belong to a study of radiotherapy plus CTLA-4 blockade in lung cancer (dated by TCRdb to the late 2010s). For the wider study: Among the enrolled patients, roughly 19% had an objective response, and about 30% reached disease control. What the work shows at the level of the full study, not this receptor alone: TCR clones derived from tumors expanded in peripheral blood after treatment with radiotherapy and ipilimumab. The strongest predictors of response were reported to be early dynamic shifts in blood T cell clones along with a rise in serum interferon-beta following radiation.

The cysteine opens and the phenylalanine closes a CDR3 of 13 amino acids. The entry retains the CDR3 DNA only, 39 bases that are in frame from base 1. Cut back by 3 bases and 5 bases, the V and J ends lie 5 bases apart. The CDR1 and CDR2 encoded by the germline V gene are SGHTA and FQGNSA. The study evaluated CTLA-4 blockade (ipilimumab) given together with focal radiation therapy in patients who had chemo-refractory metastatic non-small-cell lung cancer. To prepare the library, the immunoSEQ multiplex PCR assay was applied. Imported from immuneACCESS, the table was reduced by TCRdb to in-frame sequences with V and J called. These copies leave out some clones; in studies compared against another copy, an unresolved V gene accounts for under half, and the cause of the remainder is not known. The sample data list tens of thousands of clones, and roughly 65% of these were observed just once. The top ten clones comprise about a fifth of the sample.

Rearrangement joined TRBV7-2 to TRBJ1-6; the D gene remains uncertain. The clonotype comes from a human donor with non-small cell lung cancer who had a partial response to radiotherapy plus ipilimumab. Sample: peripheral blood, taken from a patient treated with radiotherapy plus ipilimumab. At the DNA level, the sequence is TGTGCCAGCAGCTTTCAGGATAATTCACCCCTCCACTTT. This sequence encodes CASSFQDNSPLHF.